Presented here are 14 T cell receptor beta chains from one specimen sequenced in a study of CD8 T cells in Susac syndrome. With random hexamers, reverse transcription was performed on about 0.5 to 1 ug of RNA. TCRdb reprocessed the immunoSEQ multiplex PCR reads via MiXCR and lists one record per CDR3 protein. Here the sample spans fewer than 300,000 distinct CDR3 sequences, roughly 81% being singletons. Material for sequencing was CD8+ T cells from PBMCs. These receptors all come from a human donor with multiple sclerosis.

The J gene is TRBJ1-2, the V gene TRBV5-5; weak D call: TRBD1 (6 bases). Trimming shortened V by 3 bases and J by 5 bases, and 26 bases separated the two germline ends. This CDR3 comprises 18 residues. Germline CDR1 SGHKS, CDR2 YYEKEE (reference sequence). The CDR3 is CASSSILRDIDPGYGYTF. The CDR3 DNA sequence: TGTGCCAGCAGCTCTATCCTCCGGGACATAGACCCTGGATATGGCTACACCTTC.

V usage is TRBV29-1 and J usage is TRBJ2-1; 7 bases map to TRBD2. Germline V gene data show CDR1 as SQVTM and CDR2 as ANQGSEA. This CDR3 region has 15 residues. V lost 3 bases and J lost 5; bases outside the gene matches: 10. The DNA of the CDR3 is TGCAGCGTTGATCCAAGGAGCGGGGTAAACAATGAGCAGTTCTTC. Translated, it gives CSVDPRSGVNNEQFF.

The CDR3 nucleotides read TGTGCCAGCAGCTTTAAGGCATACAATGAGCAGTTCTTC. Protein sequence: CASSFKAYNEQFF. The genes are TRBV11-2 and TRBJ2-1; D not resolved. Looked up from germline, CDR1 is SGHAT and CDR2 is FQNNGV. The CDR3 length is 13 residues. The ends were cut back, 3 bases at V and 4 bases at J, with 7 bases in the middle.

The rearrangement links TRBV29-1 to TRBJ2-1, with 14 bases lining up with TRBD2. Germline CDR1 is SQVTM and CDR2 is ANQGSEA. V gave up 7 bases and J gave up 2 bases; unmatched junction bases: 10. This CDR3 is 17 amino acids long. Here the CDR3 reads CSATGLAGESAYNEQFF. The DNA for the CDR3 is TGCAGCGCCACGGGACTAGCGGGAGAAAGCGCCTACAATGAGCAGTTCTTC.

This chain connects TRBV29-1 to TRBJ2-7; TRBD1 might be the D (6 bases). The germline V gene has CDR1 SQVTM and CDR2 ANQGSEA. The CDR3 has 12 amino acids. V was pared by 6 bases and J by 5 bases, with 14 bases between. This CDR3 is CSVQGGVHEQYF. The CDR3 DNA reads TGCAGCGTCCAAGGGGGAGTCCACGAGCAGTACTTC.

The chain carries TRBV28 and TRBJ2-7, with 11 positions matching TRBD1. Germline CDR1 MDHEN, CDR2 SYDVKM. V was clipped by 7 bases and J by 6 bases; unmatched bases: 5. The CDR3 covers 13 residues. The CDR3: CASITGTGGEQYF. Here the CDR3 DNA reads TGTGCCAGCATCACCGGGACAGGGGGCGAGCAGTACTTC.

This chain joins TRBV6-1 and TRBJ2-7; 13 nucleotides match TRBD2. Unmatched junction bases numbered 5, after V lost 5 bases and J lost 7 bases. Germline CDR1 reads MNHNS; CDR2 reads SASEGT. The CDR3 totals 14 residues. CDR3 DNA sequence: TGTGCCAGCAGTTCGGGACTAGCGGGAAGGGAGCAGTACTTC. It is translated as CASSSGLAGREQYF.

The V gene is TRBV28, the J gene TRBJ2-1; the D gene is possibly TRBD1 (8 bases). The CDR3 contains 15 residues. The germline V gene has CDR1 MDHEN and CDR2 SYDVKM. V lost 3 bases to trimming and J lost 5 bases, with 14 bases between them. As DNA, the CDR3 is TGTGCCAGCAGTTTGACAGGGGAGGGACACAATGAGCAGTTCTTC. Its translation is CASSLTGEGHNEQFF.

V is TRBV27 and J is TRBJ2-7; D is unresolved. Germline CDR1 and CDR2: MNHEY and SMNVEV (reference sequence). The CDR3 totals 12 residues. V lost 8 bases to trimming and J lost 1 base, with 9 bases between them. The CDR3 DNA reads TGTGCCAGCGGGGTAGGGTCCTACGAGCAGTACTTC. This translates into CASGVGSYEQYF.

Written as DNA, the CDR3 is TGTGCCAGCAGTCCGGGACTAGCGCTTAACACCGGGGAGCTGTTTTTT. Translation gives CASSPGLALNTGELFF. V is TRBV27 and J is TRBJ2-2, with TRBD2 matching 10 bases. V shed 5 bases and J 2 bases; nucleotides not matched to a gene: 5. Germline loops: CDR1 MNHEY, CDR2 SMNVEV (reference sequence). There are 16 residues in the CDR3.

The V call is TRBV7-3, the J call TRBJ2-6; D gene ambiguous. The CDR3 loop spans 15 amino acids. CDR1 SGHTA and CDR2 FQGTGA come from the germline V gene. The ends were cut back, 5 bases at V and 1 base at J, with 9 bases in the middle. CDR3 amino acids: CASSQSVSGANVLTF. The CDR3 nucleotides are TGTGCCAGCAGCCAGTCGGTGTCTGGGGCCAACGTCCTGACTTTC.

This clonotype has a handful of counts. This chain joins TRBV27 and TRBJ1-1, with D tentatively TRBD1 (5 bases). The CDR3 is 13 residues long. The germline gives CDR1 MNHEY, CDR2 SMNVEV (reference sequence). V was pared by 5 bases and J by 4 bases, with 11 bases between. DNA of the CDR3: TGTGCCAGCAGTCCCCAAGGGGCCACTGAAGCTTTCTTT. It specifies CASSPQGATEAFF.

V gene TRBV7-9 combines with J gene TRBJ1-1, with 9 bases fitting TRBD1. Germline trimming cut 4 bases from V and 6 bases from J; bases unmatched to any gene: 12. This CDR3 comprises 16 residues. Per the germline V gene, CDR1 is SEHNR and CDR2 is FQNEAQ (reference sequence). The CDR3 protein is CASSSEQGAAFPEAFF. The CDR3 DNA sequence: TGTGCCAGCAGCTCCGAACAGGGGGCGGCTTTCCCTGAAGCTTTCTTT.

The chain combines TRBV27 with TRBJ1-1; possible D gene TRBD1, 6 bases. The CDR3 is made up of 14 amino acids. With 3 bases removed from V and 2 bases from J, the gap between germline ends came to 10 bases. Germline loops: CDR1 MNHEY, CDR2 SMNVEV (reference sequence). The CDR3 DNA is TGTGCCAGCAGTTTCGGGGACACCAACACTGAAGCTTTCTTT. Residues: CASSFGDTNTEAFF.